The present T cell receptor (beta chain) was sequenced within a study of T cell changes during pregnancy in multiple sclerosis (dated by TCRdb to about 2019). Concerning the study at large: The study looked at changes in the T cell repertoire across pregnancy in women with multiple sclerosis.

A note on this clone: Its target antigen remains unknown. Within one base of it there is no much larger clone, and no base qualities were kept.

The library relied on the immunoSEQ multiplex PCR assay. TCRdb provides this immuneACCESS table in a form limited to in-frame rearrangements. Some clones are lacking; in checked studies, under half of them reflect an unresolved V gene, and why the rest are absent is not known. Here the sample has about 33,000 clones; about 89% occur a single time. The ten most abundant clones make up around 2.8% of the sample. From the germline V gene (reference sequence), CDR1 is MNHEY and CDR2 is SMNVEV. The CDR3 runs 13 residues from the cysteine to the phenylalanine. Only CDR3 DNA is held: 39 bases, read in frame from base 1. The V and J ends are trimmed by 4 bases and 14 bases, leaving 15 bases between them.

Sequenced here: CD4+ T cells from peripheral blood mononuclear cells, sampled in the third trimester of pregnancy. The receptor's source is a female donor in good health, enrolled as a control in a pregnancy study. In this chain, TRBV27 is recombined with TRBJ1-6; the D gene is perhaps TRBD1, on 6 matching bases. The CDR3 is CASSWTDRRSLHF. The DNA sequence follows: TGTGCCAGCAGTTGGACAGACCGAAGGTCCCTCCACTTT.